This passage covers 7 T cell receptor beta chains from one sample sequenced in a study of T cell responses to AZD1222 COVID-19 vaccine. Profiled with immunoSEQ multiplex PCR; TCRdb holds only in-frame clones, not every one. The data hold about 180,000 clones, with 80% to 95% observed a single time. Sequencing was performed on peripheral blood, taken 28 days after the second dose of the MenACWY control vaccine. The source of these receptors is an adult who received the MenACWY meningococcal vaccine as a control.

CDR3 bases: TGTGCCAGCTCACGACAGGCAACCTACGAGCAGTACTTC. Its protein product is CASSRQATYEQYF. This sequence joins TRBV18 and TRBJ2-7; D is perhaps TRBD1 (6 bases). Trimming took 4 bases from V and 2 from J, leaving 9 bases between them. CDR1 KGHSH and CDR2 LQKENI come from the germline V gene. The CDR3 length is 13 residues. The full variable domain, completed using reference TRBV18 and TRBJ2-7, is NAGVMQNPRHLVRRRGQEARLRCSPMKGHSHVYWYRQLPEEGLKFMVYLQKENIIDESGMPKERFSAEFPKEGPSILRIQQVVRGDSAAYFCASSRQATYEQYFGPGTRLTVT.

The rearrangement uses TRBV7-8 and TRBJ2-7, with D tentatively TRBD1 or TRBD2 (5 bases each). Trimming removed 5 bases from V and 7 bases from J, with 12 bases in between. The CDR3 is 12 amino acids. Looked up from germline, CDR1 is SGHVS and CDR2 is FQNEAQ. Here the CDR3 DNA reads TGTGCCAGCAGCCTGAGGGGTAGGGAGCAGTACTTC. Translated: CASSLRGREQYF.

The V gene is TRBV2, the J gene TRBJ1-2; perhaps TRBD1 as D (5 bases). This CDR3 contains 14 residues. Germline CDR1 is SNHLY and CDR2 is FYNNEI. V gave up 0 bases and J gave up 4 bases, with 9 bases separating them. In DNA, the CDR3 is TGTGCCAGCAGTGAAGCCCCAGGGCCCTATGGCTACACCTTC. Its protein is CASSEAPGPYGYTF.

In DNA form, the CDR3 reads TGTGCCAGCAGGTTGACAGGGCAGAACACTGAAGCTTTCTTT. Protein: CASRLTGQNTEAFF. The chain links TRBV25-1 to TRBJ1-1; 7 bases line up with TRBD1. Germline assignment: CDR1 MGHDK and CDR2 SYGVNS. With V trimmed by 6 bases and J by 1 base, 5 bases remained unmatched. The CDR3 is 14 amino acids. The entire variable domain, with the rest obtained from reference TRBV25-1 and TRBJ1-1, is as follows: EADIYQTPRYLVIGTGKKITLECSQTMGHDKMYWYQQDPGMELHLIHYSYGVNSTEKGDLSSESTVSRIRTEHFPLTLESARPSHTSQYLCASRLTGQNTEAFFGQGTRLTVV.

The chain is built from TRBV7-2 and TRBJ2-2; D gene ambiguous. Germline V gives CDR1 SGHTA, CDR2 FQGNSA. Trimming left V 1 base short and J 5 bases short, with 11 bases between. The CDR3 spans 15 residues. The CDR3 DNA sequence: TGTGCCAGCAGCTTAGAGTCCAGAAGGACCGGGGAGCTGTTTTTT. Translated, it gives CASSLESRRTGELFF.

V usage is TRBV3-1 (or the pseudogene TRBV3-2) and J usage is TRBJ1-3, with D hard to call. V shed 1 base and J shed 0 bases, with 10 bases lying between them. Germline V gene lookup returns CDR1 LGHDT and CDR2 YNNKEL (reference sequence). The CDR3 has 16 residues. CDR3 sequence reads: CASSQVTRPSGNTIYF. CDR3 nucleotides: TGTGCCAGCAGCCAAGTAACTCGGCCCTCTGGAAACACCATATATTTT.

The chain couples TRBV4-3 to TRBJ1-1; D is ambiguous. CDR3 size: 13 residues. Trimming pared 4 bases from V and 7 bases from J, leaving 13 bases between. Germline V gene lookup returns CDR1 LGHNA and CDR2 YSLEER. The CDR3 reads CASSPFDGIEAFF. CDR3 bases: TGCGCCAGCAGCCCTTTCGACGGGATTGAAGCTTTCTTT.